The T cell receptor beta chain under discussion was sequenced for a study of blood T cell repertoires in COVID-19. Libraries were prepared by immunoSEQ multiplex PCR; TCRdb keeps only in-frame clonotypes and omits some of them. The table records more than 55,000 clones, roughly 80% of them present only once. In germline, CDR1 is GTSNPN, CDR2 SVGIG (reference sequence). V dropped 2 bases and J dropped 5 bases, with 15 bases sitting between them. The CDR3 is made up of 14 amino acids. The V gene is TRBV30, the J gene TRBJ2-5; TRBD2 might be the D (7 bases). The sample consisted of peripheral blood. This clonotype was obtained from a man in his 60s with acute or convalescent COVID-19. This CDR3 is CAWSLRGGQETQYF. The CDR3 DNA is TGTGCCTGGAGTCTTAGGGGGGGGCAGGAGACCCAGTACTTC.